Following are 26 T cell receptor beta chains from one sample sequenced in a study of human T cells and chemical hapten exposure. Time point denoted: patch test 1, 2 weeks after DPC sensitization. Treatment specified: therapeutic diphenylcyclopropenone sensitization with weekly scalp DPC. From the RACE reads, TCRdb called clonotypes with MiXCR, one entry per CDR3 protein. The sample includes around 99,000 distinct CDR3 sequences, over 10% of them seen just once. This specimen consisted of whole blood, obtained in connection with sensitization to the hapten diphenylcyclopropenone (DPC). All receptors derive from a middle-aged woman with alopecia areata. Some clones in this sample may be carry-over from other donors' samples.

This clonotype was detected ten times or more. The rearrangement joins TRBV20-1 to TRBJ2-7; 9 positions match TRBD1. Losses at the gene ends were 3 bases for V and 2 bases for J; bases not matched to a gene: 2. CDR1 DFQATT and CDR2 SNEGSKA come from the germline V gene (reference sequence). The CDR3 contains 13 residues. CDR3 sequence: CSASGDRAYEQYF. In nucleotides, the CDR3 is TGCAGTGCTAGTGGGGACAGGGCCTACGAGCAGTACTTC.

The rearrangement uses TRBV4-3 and TRBJ2-1; 12 positions agree with TRBD2. The CDR3 spans 16 residues. V shed 2 bases and J 8 bases; nucleotides not matched to a gene: 7. CDR1 and CDR2 from the germline V gene are LGHNA and YSLEER. CDR3 residues: CASSQRRLAGVDEQFF. CDR3 in DNA: TGCGCCAGCAGCCAACGAAGACTAGCGGGAGTGGATGAGCAGTTCTTC.

This clonotype was picked up a small number of times. This chain connects TRBV20-1 to TRBJ2-5, with D perhaps matching TRBD1 (5 bases). Germline CDR1 and CDR2: DFQATT and SNEGSKA (reference sequence). V was clipped by 5 bases and J by 6 bases, with 16 bases between them. This CDR3 region has 13 residues. CDR3 sequence (DNA): TGCAGTGCTCCCCTTAAAGGGGTCCAGACCCAGTACTTC. It yields the protein CSAPLKGVQTQYF.

V is TRBV20-1 and J is TRBJ2-3, with D hard to call. Germline assignment: CDR1 DFQATT and CDR2 SNEGSKA (reference sequence). The CDR3 is 13 amino acids. V was shortened by 6 bases and J by 6 bases, with 16 bases between the two germline ends. CDR3 nucleotide sequence: TGCAGTGCGGCGGACGCCCAAAGGGATACGCAGTATTTT. Translation gives CSAADAQRDTQYF.

The sample holds many counts of this clonotype. The chain combines TRBV4-3 with TRBJ2-3; no firm D call. This CDR3 is built from 14 residues. Germline V lookup: CDR1 LGHNA, CDR2 YSLEER. Trimming removed 0 bases at V and 2 bases at J, with 6 bases between. DNA for the CDR3: TGCGCCAGCAGCCAAGATCGCCTCACAGATACGCAGTATTTT. This translates into CASSQDRLTDTQYF.

The genes are TRBV4-1 and TRBJ2-1; no definite D call. Germline V gene lookup returns CDR1 MGHRA and CDR2 YSYEKL. The CDR3 extends over 16 amino acids. Trimming cost V 0 bases and J 0 bases, with 9 bases left between them. The chain's CDR3 is CASSQEYSSSYNEQFF. The CDR3 nucleotides are TGCGCCAGCAGCCAAGAATACTCTAGCTCCTACAATGAGCAGTTCTTC.

This clonotype was seen ten or more times. The gene calls are TRBV7-2 and TRBJ1-1; D gene ambiguous. V was shortened by 4 bases and J by 1 base, with 7 bases between the two germline ends. This CDR3 has 13 residues. In germline, CDR1 is SGHTA, CDR2 FQGNSA. CDR3 sequence reads: CASSSQQNTEAFF. As DNA, the CDR3 is TGTGCCAGCAGCTCACAGCAGAACACTGAAGCTTTCTTT. Full variable domain (rest looked up from reference TRBV7-2 and TRBJ1-1): GAGVSQSPSNKVTEKGKDVELRCDPISGHTALYWYRQSLGQGLEFLIYFQGNSAPDKSGLPSDRFSAERTGGSVSTLTIQRTQQEDSAVYLCASSSQQNTEAFFGQGTRLTVV.

The chain combines TRBV6-2 or TRBV6-3 with TRBJ2-1; 12 nucleotides line up with TRBD2. CDR1 is MNHEY and CDR2 is SVGEGT in the germline V gene. The CDR3 sequence is 15 residues long. V was clipped by 6 bases and J by 6 bases; unmatched bases: 6. CDR3 in amino acids: CASSQGLAGLNEQFF. CDR3 sequence (DNA): TGTGCCAGCAGCCAGGGACTAGCGGGTCTCAATGAGCAGTTCTTC.

Only a few counts were recorded for this clonotype. This sequence joins TRBV6-6 and TRBJ2-7; 11 bases match TRBD2. Germline trimming cut 4 bases from V and 5 bases from J; bases unmatched to any gene: 7. The CDR3 contains 15 residues. Germline V gives CDR1 MNHNY, CDR2 SVGAGI (reference sequence). In DNA form, the CDR3 reads TGTGCCAGCAGTTCCCCTAGCGGGAGGAGGCACGAGCAGTACTTC. Its translation is CASSSPSGRRHEQYF.

This clonotype came up a few times. The chain employs TRBV28 and TRBJ2-7; tentatively, D is TRBD2 (6 bases). Trimming removed 8 bases at V and 3 bases at J, with 17 bases between. The CDR3 is made up of 14 amino acids. Looked up from germline, CDR1 is MDHEN and CDR2 is SYDVKM. The CDR3 sequence: CASGGRPLSYEQYF. The DNA of the CDR3 is TGTGCCAGCGGAGGGCGTCCCTTAAGCTACGAGCAGTACTTC. Combining the CDR3 with reference TRBV28 and TRBJ2-7 gives the whole variable domain DVKVTQSSRYLVKRTGEKVFLECVQDMDHENMFWYRQDPGLGLRLIYFSYDVKMKEKGDIPEGYSVSREKKERFSLILESASTNQTSMYLCASGGRPLSYEQYFGPGTRLTVT.

The chain joins TRBV18 to TRBJ2-3; TRBD1 matches 10 bases. Losses at the gene ends were 0 bases for V and 6 bases for J; bases not matched to a gene: 3. Germline V CDR1 and CDR2: KGHSH, LQKENI. The CDR3 has 15 residues. The CDR3 reads CASSPPTGGFDTQYF. Here the CDR3 DNA reads TGTGCCAGCTCACCACCGACAGGGGGCTTCGATACGCAGTATTTT.

This clonotype was seen a handful of times. The chain employs TRBV9 and TRBJ2-3; D is undetermined. CDR3 length equals 13 residues. The germline V gene has CDR1 SGDLS and CDR2 YYNGEE. The V end was cut by 1 base, the J end by 2 bases, with 5 bases between. CDR3 region: CASSVLTTDTQYF. The CDR3 DNA is TGTGCCAGCAGCGTACTAACCACAGATACGCAGTATTTT.

This clonotype showed up just a few times. The chain combines TRBV27 with TRBJ2-2; D remains ambiguous. The germline CDR1 and CDR2 sequences are MNHEY and SMNVEV (reference sequence). This CDR3 is 14 amino acids long. Between the trimmed V and J ends, which lost 2 bases and 7 bases, there was a span of 11 bases. The CDR3 spells CASSLGLSVGELFF. DNA of the CDR3: TGTGCCAGCAGTTTAGGGCTGTCTGTCGGGGAGCTGTTTTTT.

This clonotype was recorded a few times. V is TRBV29-1 and J is TRBJ2-3; D is undetermined. CDR3 length: 13 amino acids. CDR1 and CDR2 (germline): SQVTM, ANQGSEA. V dropped 3 bases and J dropped 0 bases, with 7 bases sitting between them. In nucleotides, the CDR3 is TGCAGCGTTGACAGGCTAAGCACAGATACGCAGTATTTT. It specifies CSVDRLSTDTQYF.

This clonotype was detected many times. The gene calls are TRBV9 and TRBJ2-1; the D is unclear. The V and J ends lost 2 bases and 10 bases respectively, with 10 bases between them. CDR1 and CDR2 from the germline V gene are SGDLS and YYNGEE. CDR3 length: 12 amino acids. This CDR3 is CASSVRTEEQFF. CDR3 DNA sequence: TGTGCCAGCAGCGTTCGGACCGAGGAGCAGTTCTTC.

The V gene is TRBV19, the J gene TRBJ1-2; TRBD1 is a possible D gene (5 bases). The CDR3 is 11 amino acids. The germline V gene has CDR1 LNHDA and CDR2 SQIVND (reference sequence). V gave up 8 bases and J gave up 4 bases, with 8 bases separating them. CDR3 sequence (DNA): TGTGCCAGTGGGACGTTCTATGGCTACACCTTC. It yields the protein CASGTFYGYTF.

V and J are TRBV9 and TRBJ2-1; 8 nucleotides line up with TRBD2. The CDR3 length is 16 residues. J gave up 4 bases and V 0 bases, and 6 bases lay outside the gene matches. Germline values: CDR1 SGDLS, CDR2 YYNGEE. The CDR3 bases are TGTGCCAGCAGCGTAGAGTTCGCGGGGGGATACAATGAGCAGTTCTTC. Amino acid sequence: CASSVEFAGGYNEQFF.

V and J are TRBV21-1 and TRBJ2-7; the table names TRBD2, a call not compared with the DNA. TRBV21-1 is deemed a pseudogene. The length of the CDR3 is 15 residues. The CDR3 bases are TGTGCCAGCAGCGGAAGCCCCCGGGATGGCCCCGAGCAGTACTTC. It yields the protein CASSGSPRDGPEQYF.

This clonotype has only a few counts. The germline gene is not matched at one end of the junction; a read error may be the cause. J is TRBJ2-5 and V is TRBV7-7, with a tentative D call TRBD2 (6 bases). CDR3 length: 14 residues. Germline V lookup: CDR1 SSHAT, CDR2 FNYEAQ (reference sequence). The CDR3 region has the DNA TGTGCTAGCAGCTTAGCGGCAGGGAGAGAGACCCAGTACTTC. Translating gives CASSLAAGRETQYF.

This clonotype was picked up a small number of times. The chain links TRBV7-9 to TRBJ2-3; 11 positions agree with TRBD1. Unmatched junction bases numbered 2, after V lost 4 bases and J lost 2 bases. Germline-derived CDR1 and CDR2 are SEHNR and FQNEAQ (reference sequence). The CDR3 covers 15 residues. The CDR3 protein is CASSSGQGATDTQYF. CDR3 nucleotide sequence: TGTGCCAGCAGCTCCGGACAGGGGGCCACAGATACGCAGTATTTT.

This chain uses TRBV30 with TRBJ1-1; D might be TRBD1 (6 bases). This CDR3 spans 17 amino acids. Trimming took 1 base from V and 4 from J, leaving 22 bases between them. Germline CDR1 and CDR2: GTSNPN and SVGIG (reference sequence). The chain's CDR3 is CAWSAPPTDRMGTEAFF. The CDR3, as DNA: TGTGCCTGGAGTGCGCCACCTACTGACAGGATGGGCACTGAAGCTTTCTTT. The whole variable domain, filled in from reference TRBV30 and TRBJ1-1, reads SQTIHQWPATLVQPVGSPLSLECTVEGTSNPNLYWYRQAAGRGLQLLFYSVGIGQISSEVPQNLSASRPQDRQFILSSKKLLLSDSGFYLCAWSAPPTDRMGTEAFFGQGTRLTVV.

This clonotype has more than one count but fewer than ten. The V and J genes are TRBV28 and TRBJ2-2, with unresolved D. With 4 bases removed from V and 10 bases from J, the gap between germline ends came to 25 bases. The germline V gene has CDR1 MDHEN and CDR2 SYDVKM. CDR3 length equals 17 residues. CDR3: CASSSNVLMFRVVELFF. The CDR3 nucleotides read TGTGCCAGCAGTTCCAACGTTCTCATGTTTAGGGTTGTGGAGCTGTTTTTT.

In its sample, this clonotype was seen a few times. The chain couples TRBV4-1 to TRBJ2-7; TRBD1 matches 9 bases. CDR1 MGHRA and CDR2 YSYEKL come from the germline V gene. Trimming cost V 3 bases and J 4 bases; bases outside gene matches: 4. This CDR3 is 14 amino acids long. In DNA form, the CDR3 reads TGCGCCAGCAGCCAGACAGGGGGATCGTACGAGCAGTACTTC. This codes for CASSQTGGSYEQYF.

This clonotype was found a few times. This rearrangement joins TRBV6-1 to TRBJ1-5; D might be TRBD1 (5 bases). Germline V CDR1 and CDR2: MNHNS, SASEGT. The length of the CDR3 is 15 residues. Trimming removed 2 bases from V and 6 bases from J, with 14 bases in between. This chain's CDR3 is CASSEWGEGGQPQHF. CDR3 in DNA: TGTGCCAGCAGTGAATGGGGCGAGGGTGGTCAGCCCCAGCATTTT.

This clonotype occurred many times. The J gene is TRBJ1-1, the V gene TRBV7-2, with 7 bases lining up with TRBD1. Germline V gives CDR1 SGHTA, CDR2 FQGNSA. The CDR3 extends over 14 amino acids. Unmatched junction bases numbered 5, after V lost 5 bases and J lost 2 bases. CDR3 bases: TGTGCCAGCAGCCCCTGGACAGGAAACACTGAAGCTTTCTTT. Translation: CASSPWTGNTEAFF.

V gene TRBV5-4 combines with J gene TRBJ2-3, with D possibly being TRBD1 or TRBD2 (5 bases each). Germline V CDR1 and CDR2: SGHNT, YYREEE (reference sequence). The ends were cut back, 0 bases at V and 5 bases at J, with 10 bases in the middle. CDR3 length: 14 amino acids. The DNA for the CDR3 is TGTGCCAGCAGCTTGGCCGGGGCAGAAGATACGCAGTATTTT. It codes for CASSLAGAEDTQYF.